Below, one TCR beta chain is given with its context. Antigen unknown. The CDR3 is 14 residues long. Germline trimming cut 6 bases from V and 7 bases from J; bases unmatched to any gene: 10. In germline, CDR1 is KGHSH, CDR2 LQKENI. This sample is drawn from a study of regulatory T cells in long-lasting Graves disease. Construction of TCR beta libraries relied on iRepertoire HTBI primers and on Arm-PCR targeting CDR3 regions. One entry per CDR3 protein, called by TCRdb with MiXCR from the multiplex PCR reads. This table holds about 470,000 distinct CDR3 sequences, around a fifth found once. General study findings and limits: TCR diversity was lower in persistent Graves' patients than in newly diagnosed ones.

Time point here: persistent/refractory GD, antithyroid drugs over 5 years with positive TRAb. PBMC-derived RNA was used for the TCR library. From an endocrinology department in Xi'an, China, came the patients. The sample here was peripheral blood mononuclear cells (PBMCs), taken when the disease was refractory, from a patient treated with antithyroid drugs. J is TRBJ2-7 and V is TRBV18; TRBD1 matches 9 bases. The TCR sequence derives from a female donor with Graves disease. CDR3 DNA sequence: TGTGCCAGCTCGCTCGGGACAGGGCTGTGGGAGCAGTACTTC. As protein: CASSLGTGLWEQYF.